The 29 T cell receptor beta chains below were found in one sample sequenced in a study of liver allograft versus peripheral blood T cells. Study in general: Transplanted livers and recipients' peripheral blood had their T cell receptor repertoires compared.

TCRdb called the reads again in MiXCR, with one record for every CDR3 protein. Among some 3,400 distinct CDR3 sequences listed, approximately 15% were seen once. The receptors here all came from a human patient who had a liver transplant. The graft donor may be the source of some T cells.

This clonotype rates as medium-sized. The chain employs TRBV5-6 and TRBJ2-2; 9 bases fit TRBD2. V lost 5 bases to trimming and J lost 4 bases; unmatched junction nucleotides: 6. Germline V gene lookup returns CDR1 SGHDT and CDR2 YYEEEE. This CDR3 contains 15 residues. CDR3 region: CASRPLRGGTGELFF. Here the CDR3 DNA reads TGTGCCAGCAGGCCCCTGCGGGGGGGCACCGGGGAGCTGTTTTTT.

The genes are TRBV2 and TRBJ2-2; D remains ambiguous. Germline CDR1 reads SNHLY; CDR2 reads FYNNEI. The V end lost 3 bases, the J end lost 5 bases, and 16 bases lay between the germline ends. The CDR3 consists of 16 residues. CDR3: CASSDEIGVGTGELFF. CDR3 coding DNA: TGTGCCAGCAGTGATGAAATTGGGGTTGGGACCGGGGAGCTGTTTTTT. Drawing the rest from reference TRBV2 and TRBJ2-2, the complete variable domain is EPEVTQTPSHQVTQMGQEVILRCVPISNHLYFYWYRQILGQKVEFLVSFYNNEISEKSEIFDDQFSVERPDGSNFTLKIRSTKLEDSAMYFCASSDEIGVGTGELFFGEGSRLTVL.

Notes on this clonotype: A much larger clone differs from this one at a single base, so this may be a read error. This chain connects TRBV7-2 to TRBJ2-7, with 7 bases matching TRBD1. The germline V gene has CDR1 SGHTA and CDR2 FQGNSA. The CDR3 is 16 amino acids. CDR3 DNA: TGTGCCAACAGCGTCCAACCGGGACAGTACTCCTACGAGCAGTACTTC. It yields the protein CANSVQPGQYSYEQYF.

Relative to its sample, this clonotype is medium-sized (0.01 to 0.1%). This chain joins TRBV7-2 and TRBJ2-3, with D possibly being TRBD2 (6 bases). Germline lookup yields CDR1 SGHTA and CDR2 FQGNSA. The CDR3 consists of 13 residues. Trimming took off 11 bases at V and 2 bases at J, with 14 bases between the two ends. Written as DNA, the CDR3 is TGTGCCTCAAGGCGGGGTCTCACAGATACGCAGTATTTT. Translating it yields CASRRGLTDTQYF.

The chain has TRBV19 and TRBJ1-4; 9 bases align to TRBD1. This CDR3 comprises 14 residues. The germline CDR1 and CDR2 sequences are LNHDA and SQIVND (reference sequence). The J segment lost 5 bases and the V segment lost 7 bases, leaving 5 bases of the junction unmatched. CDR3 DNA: TGTGCCAGTACCGAGGGACAGGGAAATGAAAAACTGTTTTTT. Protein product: CASTEGQGNEKLFF.

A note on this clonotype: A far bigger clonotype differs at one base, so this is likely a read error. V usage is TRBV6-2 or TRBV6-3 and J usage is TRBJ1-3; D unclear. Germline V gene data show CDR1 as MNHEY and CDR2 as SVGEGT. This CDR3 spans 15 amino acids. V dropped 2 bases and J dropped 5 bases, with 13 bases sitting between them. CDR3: CASSYAPEGRNTIYF. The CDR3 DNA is TGTGCCAGCAGTTACGCCCCTGAGGGTCGAAACACCATATATTTT.

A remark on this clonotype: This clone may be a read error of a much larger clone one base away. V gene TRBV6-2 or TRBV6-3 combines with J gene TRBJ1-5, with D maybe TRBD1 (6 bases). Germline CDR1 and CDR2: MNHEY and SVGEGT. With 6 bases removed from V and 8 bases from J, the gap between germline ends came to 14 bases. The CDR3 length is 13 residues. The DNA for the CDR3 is TGTGCCAGCAGCCTACAGGGAAGGAAGCCCCAGCATTTT. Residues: CASSLQGRKPQHF.

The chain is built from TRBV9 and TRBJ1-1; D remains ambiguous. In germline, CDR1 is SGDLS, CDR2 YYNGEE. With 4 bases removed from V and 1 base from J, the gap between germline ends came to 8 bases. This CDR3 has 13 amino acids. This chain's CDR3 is CASSQTSNTEAFF. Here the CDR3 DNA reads TGTGCCAGCAGCCAGACCTCGAACACTGAAGCTTTCTTT.

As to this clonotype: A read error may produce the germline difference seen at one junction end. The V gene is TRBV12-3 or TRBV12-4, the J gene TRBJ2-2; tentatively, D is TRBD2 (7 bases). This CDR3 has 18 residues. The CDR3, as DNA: TGTGCCAGCAGTTTAGCGCTGGGTGGGGGGGCGAACACCAGGGAGCTGTTTTTT. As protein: CASSLALGGGANTRELFF.

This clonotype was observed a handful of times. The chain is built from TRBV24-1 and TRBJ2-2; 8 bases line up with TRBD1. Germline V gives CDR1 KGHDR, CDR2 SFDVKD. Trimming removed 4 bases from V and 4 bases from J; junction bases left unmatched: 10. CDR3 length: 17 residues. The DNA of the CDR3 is TGTGCCACCAGTGACCCGTCGCCGGGACAGGCCACCGGGGAGCTGTTTTTT. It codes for CATSDPSPGQATGELFF.

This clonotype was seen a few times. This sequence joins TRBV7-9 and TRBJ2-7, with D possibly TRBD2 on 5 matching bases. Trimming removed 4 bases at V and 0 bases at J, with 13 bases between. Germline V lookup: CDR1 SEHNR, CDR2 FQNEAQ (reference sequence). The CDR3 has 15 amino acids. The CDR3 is CASSSGLLSSYEQYF. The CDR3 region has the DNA TGTGCCAGCAGCTCCGGACTGTTGAGCTCCTACGAGCAGTACTTC.

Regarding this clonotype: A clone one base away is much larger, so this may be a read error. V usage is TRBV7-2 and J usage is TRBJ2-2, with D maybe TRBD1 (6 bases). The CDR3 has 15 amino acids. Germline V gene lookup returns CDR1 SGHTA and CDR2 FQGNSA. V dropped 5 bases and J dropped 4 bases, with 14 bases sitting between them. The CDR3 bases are TGTGCCAGCAGCCCTCAACAGGGCCCCACCGGGGAGCTGTTTTTT. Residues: CASSPQQGPTGELFF.

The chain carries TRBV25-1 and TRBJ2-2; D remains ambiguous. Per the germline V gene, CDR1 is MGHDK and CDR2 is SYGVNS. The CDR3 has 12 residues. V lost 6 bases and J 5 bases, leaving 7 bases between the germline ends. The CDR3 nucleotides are TGTGCCAGCAGCCTGGGGACCGGGGAGCTGTTTTTT. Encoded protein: CASSLGTGELFF.

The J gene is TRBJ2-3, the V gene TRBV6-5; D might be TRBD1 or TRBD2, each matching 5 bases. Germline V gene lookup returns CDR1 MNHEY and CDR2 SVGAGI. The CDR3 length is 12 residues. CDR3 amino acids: CVSGRSTDTQYF. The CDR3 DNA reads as TGTGTCTCGGGGCGTAGCACAGATACGCAGTATTTT.

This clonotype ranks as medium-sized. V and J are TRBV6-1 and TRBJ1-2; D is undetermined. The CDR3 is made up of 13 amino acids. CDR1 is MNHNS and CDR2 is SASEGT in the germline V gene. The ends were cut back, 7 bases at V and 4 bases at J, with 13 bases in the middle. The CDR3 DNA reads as TGTGCCAGCACCCAGACGGGTCTCTATGGCTACACCTTC. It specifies CASTQTGLYGYTF.

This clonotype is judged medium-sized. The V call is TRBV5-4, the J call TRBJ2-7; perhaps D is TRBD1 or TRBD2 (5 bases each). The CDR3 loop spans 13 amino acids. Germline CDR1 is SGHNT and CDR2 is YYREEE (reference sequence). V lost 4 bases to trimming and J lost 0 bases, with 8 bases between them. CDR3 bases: TGTGCCAGCAGCGGGGGTATCTCCTACGAGCAGTACTTC. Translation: CASSGGISYEQYF.

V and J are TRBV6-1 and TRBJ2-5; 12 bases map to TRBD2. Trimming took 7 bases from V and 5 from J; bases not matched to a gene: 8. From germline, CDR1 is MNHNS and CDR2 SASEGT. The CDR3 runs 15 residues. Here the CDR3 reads CASIRLAGGGETQYF. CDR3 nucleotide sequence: TGTGCCAGCATAAGGCTAGCGGGAGGGGGGGAGACCCAGTACTTC.

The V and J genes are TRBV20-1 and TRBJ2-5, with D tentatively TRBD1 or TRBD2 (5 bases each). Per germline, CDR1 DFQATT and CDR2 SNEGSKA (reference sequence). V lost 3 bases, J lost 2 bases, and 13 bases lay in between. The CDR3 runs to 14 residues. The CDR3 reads CSARGPGSQETQYF. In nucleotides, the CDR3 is TGCAGTGCTAGGGGACCGGGGTCGCAAGAGACCCAGTACTTC.

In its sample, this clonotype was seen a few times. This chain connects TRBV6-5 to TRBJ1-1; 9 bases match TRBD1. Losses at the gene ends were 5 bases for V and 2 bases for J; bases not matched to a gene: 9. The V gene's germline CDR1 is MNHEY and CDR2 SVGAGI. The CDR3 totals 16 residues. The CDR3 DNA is TGTGCCAGCAGTCAACAGGGGGCGCCCCCCAACACTGAAGCTTTCTTT. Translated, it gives CASSQQGAPPNTEAFF.

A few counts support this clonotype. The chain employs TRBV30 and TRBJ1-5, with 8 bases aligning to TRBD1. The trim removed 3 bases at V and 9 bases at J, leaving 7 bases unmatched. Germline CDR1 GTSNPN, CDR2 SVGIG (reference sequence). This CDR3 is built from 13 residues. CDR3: CAWSMDRVSPQHF. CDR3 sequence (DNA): TGTGCCTGGAGCATGGACAGGGTTTCGCCCCAGCATTTT.

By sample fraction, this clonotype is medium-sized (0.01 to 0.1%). CDR3 amino acids: CASRAPRQALNTEAFF. The CDR3 DNA is TGTGCCAGCAGAGCCCCCCGACAGGCGTTGAACACTGAAGCTTTCTTT. The chain is built from TRBV27 and TRBJ1-1; a possible D gene is TRBD1 (6 bases). Between the trimmed V and J ends, which lost 6 bases and 0 bases, there was a span of 17 bases. The CDR3 spans 16 residues. From germline, CDR1 is MNHEY and CDR2 SMNVEV (reference sequence).

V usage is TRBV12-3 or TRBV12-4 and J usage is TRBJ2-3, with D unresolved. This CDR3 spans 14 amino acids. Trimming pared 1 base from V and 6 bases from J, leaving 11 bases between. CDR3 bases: TGTGCCAGCAGTTTAGAGGGTAAGCAGGATACGCAGTATTTT. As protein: CASSLEGKQDTQYF.

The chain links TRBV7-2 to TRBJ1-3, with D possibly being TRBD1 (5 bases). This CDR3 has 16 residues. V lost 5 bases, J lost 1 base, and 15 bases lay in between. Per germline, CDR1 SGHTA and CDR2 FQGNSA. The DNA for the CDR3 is TGTGCCAGCAGCGGGGGGGGGGGGTATTCTGGAAACACCATATATTTT. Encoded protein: CASSGGGGYSGNTIYF.

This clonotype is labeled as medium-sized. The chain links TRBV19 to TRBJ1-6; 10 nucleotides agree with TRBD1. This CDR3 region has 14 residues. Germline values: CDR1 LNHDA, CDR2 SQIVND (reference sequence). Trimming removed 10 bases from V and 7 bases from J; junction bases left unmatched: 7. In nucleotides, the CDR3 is TGTGCCACCCGAGGGGGACAGGGGAATTCACCCCTCCACTTT. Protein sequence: CATRGGQGNSPLHF.

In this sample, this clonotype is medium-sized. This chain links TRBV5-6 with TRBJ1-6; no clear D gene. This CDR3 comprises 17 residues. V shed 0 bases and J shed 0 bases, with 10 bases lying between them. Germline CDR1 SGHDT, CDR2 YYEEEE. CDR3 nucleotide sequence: TGTGCCAGCAGCTTGGGGACTGCCGGCTCCTATAATTCACCCCTCCACTTT. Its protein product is CASSLGTAGSYNSPLHF. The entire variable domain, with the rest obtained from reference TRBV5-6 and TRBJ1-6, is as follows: DAGVTQSPTHLIKTRGQQVTLRCSPKSGHDTVSWYQQALGQGPQFIFQYYEEEERQRGNFPDRFSGHQFPNYSSELNVNALLLGDSALYLCASSLGTAGSYNSPLHFGNGTRLTVT.

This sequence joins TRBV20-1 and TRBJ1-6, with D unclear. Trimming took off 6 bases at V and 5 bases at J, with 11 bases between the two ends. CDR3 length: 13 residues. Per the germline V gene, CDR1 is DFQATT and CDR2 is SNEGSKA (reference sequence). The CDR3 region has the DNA TGCAGTGCCCCCTCCGTGAATAATTCACCCCTCCACTTT. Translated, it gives CSAPSVNNSPLHF.

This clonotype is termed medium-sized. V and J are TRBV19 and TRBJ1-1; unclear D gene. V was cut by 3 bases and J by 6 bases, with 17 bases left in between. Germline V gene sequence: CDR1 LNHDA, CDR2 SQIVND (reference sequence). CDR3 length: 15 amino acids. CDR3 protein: CASSMDGSSPSEAFF. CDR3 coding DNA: TGTGCCAGTAGTATGGACGGCAGCTCTCCTTCTGAAGCTTTCTTT.

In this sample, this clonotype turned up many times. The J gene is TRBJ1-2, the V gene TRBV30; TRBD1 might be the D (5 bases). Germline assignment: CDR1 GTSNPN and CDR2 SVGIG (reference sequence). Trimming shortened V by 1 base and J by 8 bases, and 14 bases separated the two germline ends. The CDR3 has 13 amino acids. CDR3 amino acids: CAWSGAHRRGYTF. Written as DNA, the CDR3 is TGTGCCTGGAGTGGTGCCCACAGGCGGGGCTACACCTTC.

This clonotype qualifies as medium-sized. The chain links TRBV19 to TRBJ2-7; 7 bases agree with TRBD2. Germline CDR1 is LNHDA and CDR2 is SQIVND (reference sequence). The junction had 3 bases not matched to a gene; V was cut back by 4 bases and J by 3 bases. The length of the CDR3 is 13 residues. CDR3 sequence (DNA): TGTGCCAGTAGTAGGGAGGGAAGCTACGAGCAGTACTTC. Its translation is CASSREGSYEQYF.